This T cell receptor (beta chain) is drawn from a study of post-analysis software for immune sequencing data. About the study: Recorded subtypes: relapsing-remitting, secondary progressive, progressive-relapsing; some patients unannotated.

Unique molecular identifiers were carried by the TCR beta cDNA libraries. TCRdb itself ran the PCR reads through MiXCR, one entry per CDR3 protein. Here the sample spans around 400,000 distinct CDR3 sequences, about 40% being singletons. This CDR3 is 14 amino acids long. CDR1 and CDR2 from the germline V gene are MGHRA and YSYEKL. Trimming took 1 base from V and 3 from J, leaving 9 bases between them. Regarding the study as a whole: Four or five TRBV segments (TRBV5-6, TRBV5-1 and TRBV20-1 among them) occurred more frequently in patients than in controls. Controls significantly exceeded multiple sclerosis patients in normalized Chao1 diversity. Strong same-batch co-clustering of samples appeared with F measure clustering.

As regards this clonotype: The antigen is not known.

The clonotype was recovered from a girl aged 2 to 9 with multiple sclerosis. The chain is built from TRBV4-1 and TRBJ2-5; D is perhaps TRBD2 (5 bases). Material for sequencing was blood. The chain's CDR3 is CASSQGRGKETQYF. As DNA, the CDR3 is TGCGCCAGCAGCCAAGGTCGGGGAAAAGAGACCCAGTACTTC.